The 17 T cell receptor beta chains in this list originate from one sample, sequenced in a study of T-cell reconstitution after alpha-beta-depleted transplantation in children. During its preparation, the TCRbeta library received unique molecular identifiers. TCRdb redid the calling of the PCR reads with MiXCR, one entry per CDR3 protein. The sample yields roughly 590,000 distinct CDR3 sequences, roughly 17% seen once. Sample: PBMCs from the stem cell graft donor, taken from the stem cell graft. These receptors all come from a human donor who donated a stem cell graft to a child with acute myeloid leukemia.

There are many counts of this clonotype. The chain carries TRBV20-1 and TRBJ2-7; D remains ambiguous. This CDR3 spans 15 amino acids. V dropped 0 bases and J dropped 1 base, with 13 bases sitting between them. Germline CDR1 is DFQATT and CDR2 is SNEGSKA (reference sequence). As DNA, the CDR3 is TGCAGTGCTAGAGATCGCCGTAGTAGTTCCTACGAGCAGTACGTC. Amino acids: CSARDRRSSSYEQYV.

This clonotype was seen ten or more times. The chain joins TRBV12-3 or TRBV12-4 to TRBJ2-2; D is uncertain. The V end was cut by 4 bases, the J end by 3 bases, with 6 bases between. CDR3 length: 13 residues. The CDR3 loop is CASSYIDTGELFF. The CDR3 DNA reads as TGTGCCAGCAGTTATATCGACACCGGGGAGCTGTTTTTT.

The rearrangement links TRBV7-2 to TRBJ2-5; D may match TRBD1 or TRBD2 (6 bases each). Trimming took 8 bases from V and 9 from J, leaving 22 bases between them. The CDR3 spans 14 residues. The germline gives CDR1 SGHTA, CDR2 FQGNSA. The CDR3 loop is CASGGPGALMSQYF. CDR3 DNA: TGTGCCAGCGGGGGACCGGGGGCCCTGATGTCCCAGTACTTC.

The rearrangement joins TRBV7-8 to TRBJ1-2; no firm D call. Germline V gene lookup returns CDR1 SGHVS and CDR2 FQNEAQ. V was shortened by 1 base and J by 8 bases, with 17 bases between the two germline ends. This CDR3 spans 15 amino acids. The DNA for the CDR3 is TGTGCCAGCAGCTTAGAGATCGCCACCAGTATAGGCTACACCTTC. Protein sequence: CASSLEIATSIGYTF.

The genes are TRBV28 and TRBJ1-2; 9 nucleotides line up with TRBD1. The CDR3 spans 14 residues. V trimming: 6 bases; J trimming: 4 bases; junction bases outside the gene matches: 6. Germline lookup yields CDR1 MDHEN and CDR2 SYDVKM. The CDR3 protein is CASSYRGLGYGYTF. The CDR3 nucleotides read TGTGCCAGCAGCTACAGGGGGCTGGGCTATGGCTACACCTTC.

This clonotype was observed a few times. The CDR3 sequence is CASTGQGRTDTQYF. The CDR3 bases are TGTGCCAGCACCGGACAGGGCCGCACAGATACGCAGTATTTT. The gene calls are TRBV25-1 and TRBJ2-3; 8 bases map to TRBD1. CDR1 and CDR2 (germline): MGHDK, SYGVNS. J was trimmed by 1 base and V by 7 bases; bases with no gene match: 4. The CDR3 spans 14 residues.

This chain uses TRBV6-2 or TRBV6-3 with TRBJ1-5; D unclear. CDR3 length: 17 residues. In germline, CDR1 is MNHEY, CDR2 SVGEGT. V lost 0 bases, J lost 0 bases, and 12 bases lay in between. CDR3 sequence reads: CASSYSGPLHSNQPQHF. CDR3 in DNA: TGTGCCAGCAGTTACTCCGGCCCGCTTCATAGCAATCAGCCCCAGCATTTT.

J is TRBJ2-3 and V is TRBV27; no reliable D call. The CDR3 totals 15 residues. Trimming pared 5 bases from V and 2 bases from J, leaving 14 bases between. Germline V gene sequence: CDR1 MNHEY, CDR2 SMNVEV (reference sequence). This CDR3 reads CASSNRRLLTDTQYF. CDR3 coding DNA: TGTGCCAGCAGTAACCGACGTCTTCTCACAGATACGCAGTATTTT.

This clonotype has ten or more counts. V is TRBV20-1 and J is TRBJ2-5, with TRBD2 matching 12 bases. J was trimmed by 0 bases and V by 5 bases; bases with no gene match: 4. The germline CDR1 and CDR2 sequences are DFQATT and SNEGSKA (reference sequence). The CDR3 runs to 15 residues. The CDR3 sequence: CSAASGGAYQETQYF. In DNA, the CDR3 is TGCAGTGCTGCTAGCGGGGGGGCGTACCAAGAGACCCAGTACTTC.

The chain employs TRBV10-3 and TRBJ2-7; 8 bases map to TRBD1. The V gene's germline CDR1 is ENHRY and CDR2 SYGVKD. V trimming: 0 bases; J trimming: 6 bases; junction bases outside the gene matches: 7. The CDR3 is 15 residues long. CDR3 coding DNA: TGTGCCATCAGTGAGTCGGGGGACAGGTGGGCCGAGCAGTACTTC. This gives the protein CAISESGDRWAEQYF.

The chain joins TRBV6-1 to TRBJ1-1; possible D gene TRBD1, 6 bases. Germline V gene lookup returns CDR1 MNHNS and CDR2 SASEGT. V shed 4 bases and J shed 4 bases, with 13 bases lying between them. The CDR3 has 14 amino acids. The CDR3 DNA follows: TGTGCCAGCAGTGGGTACAGGGTTGGCACTGAAGCTTTCTTT. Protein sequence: CASSGYRVGTEAFF.

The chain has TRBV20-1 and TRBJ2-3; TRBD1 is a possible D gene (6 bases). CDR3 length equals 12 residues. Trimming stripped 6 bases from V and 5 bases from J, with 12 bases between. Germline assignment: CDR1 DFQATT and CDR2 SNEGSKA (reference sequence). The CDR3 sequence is CSAVQGGDTQYF. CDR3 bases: TGCAGTGCAGTACAGGGTGGAGATACGCAGTATTTT.

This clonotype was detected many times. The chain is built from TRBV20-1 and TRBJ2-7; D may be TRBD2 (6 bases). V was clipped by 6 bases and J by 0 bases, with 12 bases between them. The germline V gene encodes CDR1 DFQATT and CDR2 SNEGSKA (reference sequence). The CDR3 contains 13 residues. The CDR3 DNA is TGCAGTGCAGGGGACTCCGGCTCCTACGAGCAGTACGTC. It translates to CSAGDSGSYEQYV.

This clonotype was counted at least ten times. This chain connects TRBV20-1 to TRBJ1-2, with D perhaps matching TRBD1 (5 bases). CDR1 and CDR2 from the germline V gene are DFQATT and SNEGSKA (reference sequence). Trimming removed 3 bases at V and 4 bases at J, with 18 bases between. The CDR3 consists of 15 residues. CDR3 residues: CSARPGTEPVYGYTF. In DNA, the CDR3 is TGCAGTGCTAGGCCTGGGACCGAGCCCGTCTATGGCTACACCTTC.

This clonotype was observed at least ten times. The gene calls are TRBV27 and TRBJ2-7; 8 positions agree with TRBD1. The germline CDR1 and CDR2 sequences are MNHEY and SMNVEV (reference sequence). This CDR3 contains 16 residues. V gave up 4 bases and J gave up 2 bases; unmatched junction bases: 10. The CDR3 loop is CASSSGPGGAPYEQYV. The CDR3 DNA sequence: TGTGCCAGCAGTTCGGGCCCAGGGGGCGCTCCCTACGAGCAGTACGTC.

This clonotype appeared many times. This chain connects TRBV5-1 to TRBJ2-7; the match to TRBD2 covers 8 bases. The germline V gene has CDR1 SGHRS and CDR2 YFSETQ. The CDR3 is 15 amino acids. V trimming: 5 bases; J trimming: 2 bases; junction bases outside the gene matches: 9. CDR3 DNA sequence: TGCGCCAGCAGTCCGGCAAACGGGGGGGCCTACGAGCAGTACGTC. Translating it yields CASSPANGGAYEQYV.

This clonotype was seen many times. This CDR3 is CSARSFDRGSQETQYF. The CDR3 nucleotides are TGCAGTGCTAGATCATTCGACAGGGGTTCCCAAGAGACCCAGTACTTC. The chain employs TRBV20-1 and TRBJ2-5; 8 positions agree with TRBD1. Germline CDR1 is DFQATT and CDR2 is SNEGSKA (reference sequence). The CDR3 loop spans 16 amino acids. The V and J ends lost 2 bases and 1 base, in that order; junction bases with no gene match: 9.